These T cell receptor beta chains were read from a single sample in a study of T cell repertoires in ileal Crohn's disease. TCRdb's table, derived via immunoSEQ multiplex PCR, lists solely in-frame clones and lacks some. Counted here are some 1,900 clones, about 83% occurring once; the ten biggest clones make up over 6.5%. The specimen was ileal tissue. Source of these receptors: an adult with Crohn's disease. Both conserved end residues are part of each CDR3. Fields, in order: V gene, D gene, clone size, J gene, CDR3 DNA, CDR3 protein. A D gene is named only where the DNA matches it firmly. Clone size, where shown, is once, few, many, or a class for clones that have expanded.

V: TRBV18
D: NA
size: few
J: TRBJ1-2
DNA: TGTGCCAGCTCACCGTCCCGGGGGGAGGGCGGCGGCTACACCTTC
CDR3: CASSPSRGEGGGYTF

V: TRBV28
D: NA
size: NA
J: TRBJ2-7
DNA: TGTGCCAGCAGTTTATCTACCGGGACACCCTACGAGCAGTACTTC
CDR3: CASSLSTGTPYEQYF

V: TRBV7-9
D: TRBD2
size: NA
J: TRBJ2-7
DNA: TGTGCCAGCAGCCCGCAGCGGGAGGTAAACGAGCAGTACTTC
CDR3: CASSPQREVNEQYF

V: TRBV19
D: TRBD1
size: NA
J: TRBJ2-6
DNA: TGTGCCAGTAGCCTCGGACAGGCTGGAGCCAACGTCCTGACTTTC
CDR3: CASSLGQAGANVLTF

V: TRBV18
D: TRBD1
size: NA
J: TRBJ1-2
DNA: TGTGCCAGCTCACCACCGGTAGGGGGCGCTTACGGCTACACCTTC
CDR3: CASSPPVGGAYGYTF

V: TRBV9
D: NA
size: NA
J: TRBJ2-7
DNA: TGTGCCAGCAGCGTAGTTGGGGGGGCGATGTTCTCCGAGCAGTACTTC
CDR3: CASSVVGGAMFSEQYF

V: TRBV28
D: NA
size: NA
J: TRBJ2-7
DNA: TGTGCCAGCAGTTTACGGGACACCGGAGGCTACGAGCAGTACTTC
CDR3: CASSLRDTGGYEQYF

V: TRBV19
D: TRBD1
size: few
J: TRBJ2-7
DNA: TGTGCCAGTAGTATAGACCGCGGGACAGGGCGTGGGCAGTACTTC
CDR3: CASSIDRGTGRGQYF

V: TRBV9
D: TRBD1
size: NA
J: TRBJ2-1
DNA: TGTGCCAGCAGCTCTCGACAGGGGGTGGATGAGCAGTTCTTC
CDR3: CASSSRQGVDEQFF

V: TRBV12-1
D: NA
size: NA
J: TRBJ1-2
DNA: TGTGCCAGCAGCTTCCCCGACACCGTCTCAAACTATGGCTACACCTTC
CDR3: CASSFPDTVSNYGYTF

V: TRBV7-2
D: NA
size: NA
J: TRBJ1-5
DNA: TGTGCCAGCAGCTTAGGGAGGACCAATCAGCCCCAGCATTTT
CDR3: CASSLGRTNQPQHF

V: TRBV5-4
D: TRBD1
size: NA
J: TRBJ2-2
DNA: TGTGCCAGCAGCCGACAGGGGAGCACCGGGGAGCTGTTTTTT
CDR3: CASSRQGSTGELFF

V: TRBV7-2
D: NA
size: NA
J: TRBJ1-2
DNA: TGTGCCAGCAGCTTAGATAACCCCAGTTCGGGGAACTATGGCTACACCTTC
CDR3: CASSLDNPSSGNYGYTF

V: TRBV6-6
D: TRBD1
size: NA
J: TRBJ1-5
DNA: TGTGCCAGCAGATCCCAGGGGGGTAATCAGCCCCAGCATTTT
CDR3: CASRSQGGNQPQHF

V: TRBV6-1
D: NA
size: NA
J: TRBJ1-5
DNA: TGTGCCAGCAGTGCAGAGGCGCGTCAGCCCCAGCATTTT
CDR3: CASSAEARQPQHF

V: TRBV4-3
D: NA
size: NA
J: TRBJ1-2
DNA: TGCGCCAGCAGCCCCCGGACAGACAACTATGGCTACACCTTC
CDR3: CASSPRTDNYGYTF

V: TRBV7-2
D: NA
size: NA
J: TRBJ1-4
DNA: TGTGCCAGCAGTCCCAGACAGATTAATGAAAAACTGTTTTTT
CDR3: CASSPRQINEKLFF

V: TRBV2
D: NA
size: NA
J: TRBJ1-4
DNA: TGTGCCAGCAGGGGGCTTAGCGAAAAACTGTTTTTT
CDR3: CASRGLSEKLFF

V: TRBV6-5
D: NA
size: NA
J: TRBJ2-3
DNA: TGTGCCAGCAGGCCGGAGGGGGCCACAGATACGCAGTATTTT
CDR3: CASRPEGATDTQYF

V: TRBV9
D: NA
size: few
J: TRBJ2-3
DNA: TGTGCCAGCAGCGTCTCCGGACAGAGCACAGATACGCAGTATTTT
CDR3: CASSVSGQSTDTQYF

V: TRBV13
D: TRBD2
size: NA
J: TRBJ2-1
DNA: TGTGCCAGCAGCTTGAGGACTAGCGGGGGGGCGGCTAATGAGCAGTTCTTC
CDR3: CASSLRTSGGAANEQFF

V: TRBV7-6
D: TRBD1
size: NA
J: TRBJ2-7
DNA: TGTGCCAGCAGCTTATACACCGGGACAGGCGTCGAGCAGTACTTC
CDR3: CASSLYTGTGVEQYF

V: TRBV6-5
D: NA
size: NA
J: TRBJ1-1
DNA: TGTGCCAGCAGTCCCACGGGAGGGAACACTGAAGCTTTCTTT
CDR3: CASSPTGGNTEAFF

V: TRBV5-1
D: TRBD1
size: once
J: TRBJ2-7
DNA: TGCGCCAGCAAGTTGGGACAGGGGTCTTCTTACGAGCAGTACTTC
CDR3: CASKLGQGSSYEQYF

V: TRBV4-1
D: NA
size: NA
J: TRBJ2-7
DNA: TGCGCCAGCAGCCAAGCGAGTGCTGGCGAGCAGTACTTC
CDR3: CASSQASAGEQYF

V: TRBV28
D: TRBD1
size: NA
J: TRBJ1-2
DNA: TGTGCCAGCAGTTCCCCAGGGGTCCGACAGGGCCCAAACTATGGCTACACCTTC
CDR3: CASSSPGVRQGPNYGYTF

V: TRBV7-8
D: NA
size: NA
J: TRBJ1-3
DNA: TGTGCCAGCAGCCCCCAACGGTGGGAGAGGGTCGCCGGAAACACCATATATTTT
CDR3: CASSPQRWERVAGNTIYF

V: TRBV28
D: TRBD1
size: NA
J: TRBJ2-2
DNA: TGTGCCAGCGCCGCACCCGGACAGGGGGATAAGGGGGAGCTGTTTTTT
CDR3: CASAAPGQGDKGELFF

V: TRBV28
D: NA
size: NA
J: TRBJ2-5
DNA: TGTGCCAGCAGTTCAATGGGACTCGAAGAGACCCAGTACTTC
CDR3: CASSSMGLEETQYF

V: TRBV5-1
D: NA
size: NA
J: TRBJ2-5
DNA: TGCGCCAGCAGCTCTCAACGAGAAGAGACCCAGTACTTC
CDR3: CASSSQREETQYF

V: TRBV7-6
D: NA
size: few
J: TRBJ1-2
DNA: TGTGCCAGCAGCTTAGGAGACTCCCGTTATGGCTACACCTTC
CDR3: CASSLGDSRYGYTF

V: TRBV18
D: TRBD1
size: few
J: TRBJ2-5
DNA: TGTGCCAGCTCCCAGTCTGAGGGGGCGCAGGAGACCCAGTACTTC
CDR3: CASSQSEGAQETQYF

V: TRBV5-5
D: TRBD1
size: NA
J: TRBJ1-2
DNA: TGTGCCAGCAGTCAACAGGGGGCCGGATGGGAAGGCTACACCTTC
CDR3: CASSQQGAGWEGYTF

V: TRBV7-9
D: NA
size: few
J: TRBJ2-3
DNA: TGTGCCAGCAGCTCTTCCCCCTTTGGGCGTTCTAGCACAGATACGCAGTATTTT
CDR3: CASSSSPFGRSSTDTQYF

V: TRBV4-1
D: NA
size: NA
J: TRBJ2-1
DNA: TGCGCCAGCAGCCAAGATCGGGCAGGGCCTACGTTCTTC
CDR3: CASSQDRAGPTFF

V: TRBV7-2
D: TRBD1
size: once
J: TRBJ2-5
DNA: TGTGCCAGCAGGGTGACAGGGCCGGGGACAAAGACCCAGTACTTC
CDR3: CASRVTGPGTKTQYF

V: TRBV5-5
D: NA
size: NA
J: TRBJ2-2
DNA: TGTGCCAGCAGCTCGGGGGGCCTACGCACCGGGGAGCTGTTTTTT
CDR3: CASSSGGLRTGELFF

V: TRBV6-6
D: TRBD1
size: once
J: TRBJ2-7
DNA: TGTGCCAGCAGTTACCGAAGGGACAGTTCCTACGAGCAGTACTTC
CDR3: CASSYRRDSSYEQYF

V: TRBV5-6
D: TRBD1
size: NA
J: TRBJ2-5
DNA: TGTGCCAGCAGCTCATCCCGGGACAGGACCTCGGGGGAGACCCAGTACTTC
CDR3: CASSSSRDRTSGETQYF

V: TRBV10-3
D: NA
size: NA
J: TRBJ2-1
DNA: TGTGCTTCTACGAGCCCAGGGGAGAATGAGCAGTTCTTC
CDR3: CASTSPGENEQFF

V: TRBV7-2
D: NA
size: NA
J: TRBJ2-7
DNA: TGTGCCAGCAGCTTAGGGGGTCGGACAGCTGACTACGAGCAGTACTTC
CDR3: CASSLGGRTADYEQYF

V: TRBV4-1
D: NA
size: NA
J: TRBJ1-2
DNA: TGCGCCAGCAGCCCGGGTTCCGAACTCTATGGCTACACCTTC
CDR3: CASSPGSELYGYTF

V: TRBV28
D: NA
size: NA
J: TRBJ2-7
DNA: TGTGCCAGCAGTTTACGTGTTTACGAGCAGTACTTC
CDR3: CASSLRVYEQYF

V: TRBV4-3
D: TRBD2
size: NA
J: TRBJ2-1
DNA: TGCGCCAGCAGCCAGGGGAGCGGGGGGTCCTACAATGAGCAGTTCTTC
CDR3: CASSQGSGGSYNEQFF

V: TRBV15
D: TRBD2
size: NA
J: TRBJ2-5
DNA: TGTGCCACCAGCAGAGATCGGGGGGGGGAGACCCAGTACTTC
CDR3: CATSRDRGGETQYF

V: TRBV27
D: NA
size: NA
J: TRBJ2-1
DNA: TGTGCCAGCAGTAGGGGGGGCCCCTACAATGAGCAGTTCTTC
CDR3: CASSRGGPYNEQFF

V: TRBV19
D: NA
size: NA
J: TRBJ2-2
DNA: TGTGCCAGTAGTATAGGACACGACACCGGGGAGCTGTTTTTT
CDR3: CASSIGHDTGELFF

V: TRBV10-3
D: NA
size: NA
J: TRBJ2-7
DNA: TGTGCCATCAGTGGAGGGCAGGGGTATGACGAGCAGTACTTC
CDR3: CAISGGQGYDEQYF

V: TRBV6-1
D: NA
size: large
J: TRBJ2-7
DNA: TGTGCCAGCAGAGAAGGAGTAAGTCGGGGCGAGCAGTACTTC
CDR3: CASREGVSRGEQYF

V: TRBV14
D: NA
size: NA
J: TRBJ2-2
DNA: TGTGCCAGCAGCCAGGGCTACGCTACGACCGGGGAGCTGTTTTTT
CDR3: CASSQGYATTGELFF

V: TRBV7-9
D: TRBD1
size: few
J: TRBJ1-2
DNA: TGTGCCACCGACCTGGGTGACTGGGACAGGTCGGGCTACACCTTC
CDR3: CATDLGDWDRSGYTF

V: TRBV4-3
D: TRBD2
size: few
J: TRBJ2-3
DNA: TGCGCCAGCAGCCAAGGCGGGGGAGCAGATACGCAGTATTTT
CDR3: CASSQGGGADTQYF